These 28 T cell receptor beta chains were all obtained from the same sample, sequenced in a study of OX40 agonist ivuxolimab in advanced cancers. Measured with immunoSEQ multiplex PCR; TCRdb has only the in-frame clones, and not every one. This table holds approximately 23,000 clones, about 86% found once. The sequenced sample was CD4+ or CD8+ T cells sorted from blood, obtained in a trial of the OX40 agonist ivuxolimab. Receptors were obtained from an adult with an advanced solid tumor such as melanoma, head and neck, liver or kidney cancer.

As regards this clone: Other DNA sequences in this specimen translate into the identical CDR3. The chain links TRBV28 to TRBJ2-7, with 11 positions matching TRBD2. V trimming: 4 bases; J trimming: 1 base; junction bases outside the gene matches: 6. Germline CDR1 MDHEN, CDR2 SYDVKM. The CDR3 contains 16 residues. In nucleotides, the CDR3 is TGTGCCAGCAGTTCTGCCGGGACTAGCGGATCCTACGAGCAGTACTTC. It translates to CASSSAGTSGSYEQYF.

The chain carries TRBV5-1 and TRBJ2-5; D not resolved. The CDR3 is made up of 13 amino acids. Deletions cut 4 bases from V and 5 bases from J, with 12 bases between. CDR1 SGHRS and CDR2 YFSETQ come from the germline V gene. The CDR3 region is CASSPAMAETQYF. CDR3 coding DNA: TGCGCCAGCAGCCCGGCGATGGCGGAGACCCAGTACTTC. Together with reference TRBV5-1 and TRBJ2-5, the CDR3 gives the full variable domain: KAGVTQTPRYLIKTRGQQVTLSCSPISGHRSVSWYQQTPGQGLQFLFEYFSETQRNKGNFPGRFSGRQFSNSRSEMNVSTLELGDSALYLCASSPAMAETQYFGPGTRLLVL.

The CDR3 DNA sequence: TGTGCCAGCAGTTTAAGCAGGACCGCCGAGCAGTACTTC. Translating gives CASSLSRTAEQYF. The rearrangement joins TRBV28 to TRBJ2-7; no clear D gene. The germline V and J ends were trimmed by 2 bases and 6 bases, with 11 bases remaining between them. The CDR3 is made up of 13 amino acids. Germline CDR1 MDHEN, CDR2 SYDVKM.

This clone appeared a few times. This chain uses TRBV7-9 with TRBJ1-1; D remains ambiguous. The CDR3 has 11 amino acids. Germline-derived CDR1 and CDR2 are SEHNR and FQNEAQ (reference sequence). V was pared by 6 bases and J by 12 bases, with 14 bases between. The CDR3 DNA reads TGTGCCAGCAGGGCATCGGGAGTGTCTTTCTTT. Translation: CASRASGVSFF.

V and J are TRBV18 and TRBJ2-3; D possibly corresponds to TRBD2 (6 bases). V was trimmed by 3 bases and J by 1 base, leaving 11 bases between them. Germline-derived CDR1 and CDR2 are KGHSH and LQKENI. The CDR3 runs to 15 residues. The CDR3 DNA reads TGTGCCAGCTCACCCCGGGACTGGGGCACAGATACGCAGTATTTT. This gives the protein CASSPRDWGTDTQYF.

This chain uses TRBV4-1 with TRBJ2-7; D is possibly TRBD2 (5 bases). This CDR3 is built from 14 residues. V lost 4 bases and J lost 2, with 12 bases in between. CDR1 and CDR2 from the germline V gene are MGHRA and YSYEKL. In DNA, the CDR3 is TGCGCCAGCAGCCCGCGGGTCACCACCTACGAGCAGTACTTC. It specifies CASSPRVTTYEQYF.

This clone was found a few times. This chain connects TRBV6-6 to TRBJ2-1; 15 bases map to TRBD2. Germline CDR1 MNHNY, CDR2 SVGAGI (reference sequence). Losses at the gene ends were 8 bases for V and 15 bases for J; bases not matched to a gene: 5. The CDR3 is 12 amino acids. In nucleotides, the CDR3 is TGTGCCAGCGGACTAGCGGGAGGGCCTGGGTTCTTC. This sequence encodes CASGLAGGPGFF.

J is TRBJ2-6 and V is TRBV4-3; 8 nucleotides line up with TRBD1. Trimming took 1 base from V and 3 from J; bases not matched to a gene: 11. The V gene's germline CDR1 is LGHNA and CDR2 YSLEER. This CDR3 spans 19 amino acids. The CDR3 spells CASSQGIGQGALGANVLTF. The CDR3 DNA reads TGCGCCAGCAGCCAAGGAATAGGGCAGGGGGCGCTTGGGGCCAACGTCCTGACTTTC.

The chain joins TRBV10-2 to TRBJ1-1, with D unresolved. The CDR3 is 13 residues long. Trimming took 0 bases from V and 3 from J, leaving 5 bases between them. Germline values: CDR1 WSHSY, CDR2 SAAADI. The CDR3 DNA follows: TGCGCCAGCAGTGAGTCCGGTTACACTGAAGCTTTCTTT. Translation gives CASSESGYTEAFF.

This chain uses TRBV29-1 with TRBJ2-7, with 10 nucleotides matching TRBD2. V dropped 1 base and J dropped 2; count of bases not matched to a gene: 8. The CDR3 sequence is 16 residues long. Looked up from germline, CDR1 is SQVTM and CDR2 is ANQGSEA. As DNA, the CDR3 is TGCAGCGTTGAAGCCCCTCGGACTAGCGGTGCCTACGAGCAGTACTTC. It translates to CSVEAPRTSGAYEQYF.

The V call is TRBV28, the J call TRBJ1-4; the D is unclear. Looked up from germline, CDR1 is MDHEN and CDR2 is SYDVKM. The CDR3 totals 15 residues. V lost 7 bases to trimming and J lost 0 bases, with 12 bases between them. The CDR3: CASNLREATNEKLFF. The CDR3 nucleotides read TGTGCCAGCAACCTCCGGGAGGCAACTAATGAAAAACTGTTTTTT.

The chain carries TRBV9 and TRBJ2-7; 10 nucleotides agree with TRBD1. The V segment lost 3 bases and the J segment 2 bases; nucleotides outside the gene matches: 8. The germline gives CDR1 SGDLS, CDR2 YYNGEE. This CDR3 has 16 residues. In DNA, the CDR3 is TGTGCCAGCAGCGATGGAGACAGGGGGCTTCCCTACGAGCAGTACTTC. It translates to CASSDGDRGLPYEQYF.

The CDR3 region has the DNA TGTGCCAGCAGCCCCGGGACAGGGTTTTACACTGAAGCTTTCTTT. Encoded protein: CASSPGTGFYTEAFF. The gene calls are TRBV4-2 and TRBJ1-1; 9 bases line up with TRBD1. The CDR3 has 15 amino acids. With 4 bases clipped from V and 3 bases from J, the junction kept 6 bases outside the gene matches. Germline V gene sequence: CDR1 LGHNA, CDR2 YNFKEQ.

The CDR3 DNA is TGCGCCAGCAGCCAAGCTTCTGGAGGGGTGGAGACCCAGTACTTC. Protein: CASSQASGGVETQYF. V and J are TRBV4-3 and TRBJ2-5; D may be TRBD2 (6 bases). From germline, CDR1 is LGHNA and CDR2 YSLEER. Trimming removed 1 base at V and 5 bases at J, with 14 bases between. The CDR3 contains 15 residues.

The chain links TRBV2 to TRBJ2-7; TRBD2 agrees at 13 bases. The CDR3 loop spans 17 amino acids. Looked up from germline, CDR1 is SNHLY and CDR2 is FYNNEI. Trimming cost V 6 bases and J 4 bases; bases outside gene matches: 12. CDR3 sequence reads: CASSERRTSGSLYEQYF. CDR3 in DNA: TGTGCCAGCAGCGAACGACGGACTAGCGGGAGTCTGTACGAGCAGTACTTC.

The chain links TRBV4-1 to TRBJ2-2; TRBD1 aligns across 9 bases. Germline V gives CDR1 MGHRA, CDR2 YSYEKL. The trim removed 7 bases at V and 5 bases at J, leaving 5 bases unmatched. The CDR3 totals 14 residues. CDR3 sequence reads: CASKQGADTGELFF. In nucleotides, the CDR3 is TGCGCCAGCAAACAGGGGGCGGATACCGGGGAGCTGTTTTTT.

This clone has a single count. The CDR3 loop is CASSLGRGGGSNYGYTF. The CDR3 DNA reads TGTGCCAGCAGCTTAGGAAGGGGAGGGGGTTCAAACTATGGCTACACCTTC. V and J are TRBV7-9 and TRBJ1-2; a weak D match, TRBD1 (6 bases). Trimming stripped 1 base from V and 2 bases from J, with 17 bases between. Looked up from germline, CDR1 is SEHNR and CDR2 is FQNEAQ (reference sequence). This CDR3 comprises 17 residues. The whole variable domain, remainder taken from reference TRBV7-9 and TRBJ1-2, is DTGVSQNPRHKITKRGQNVTFRCDPISEHNRLYWYRQTLGQGPEFLTYFQNEAQLEKSRLLSDRFSAERPKGSFSTLEIQRTEQGDSAMYLCASSLGRGGGSNYGYTFGSGTRLTVV.

With regard to this clone: A read error may account for a junction end that differs from germline. The sample holds other DNA sequences that translate to the same CDR3. The chain combines TRBV4-1 with TRBJ2-7, with D perhaps given as TRBD1 or TRBD2 (6 bases each). Germline V gene sequence: CDR1 MGHRA, CDR2 YSYEKL. The CDR3 has 13 residues. CDR3 DNA sequence: TGCGCCAGCAGTCAAGAGGGGGGTTACGAGCAGTACTTC. Protein product: CASSQEGGYEQYF.

The count of this clone is one. The chain is built from TRBV4-3 and TRBJ2-7, with D maybe TRBD2 (7 bases). CDR1 LGHNA and CDR2 YSLEER come from the germline V gene. This CDR3 is built from 15 residues. Trimming shortened V by 6 bases and J by 2 bases, and 17 bases separated the two germline ends. CDR3: CASSPGRGRAYEQYF. The CDR3 DNA reads TGCGCCAGCAGTCCCGGTAGGGGGAGGGCCTACGAGCAGTACTTC.

The chain links TRBV27 to TRBJ2-4; D unresolved. Germline lookup yields CDR1 MNHEY and CDR2 SMNVEV (reference sequence). This CDR3 region has 13 residues. V shed 11 bases and J shed 0 bases, with 11 bases lying between them. CDR3 sequence reads: CARAELAKNIQYF. In DNA form, the CDR3 reads TGTGCCCGTGCGGAGCTAGCCAAAAACATTCAGTACTTC.

About this clone: The same CDR3 can be traced to other DNA sequences in this sample. This rearrangement joins TRBV9 to TRBJ2-7, with D possibly being TRBD1 (5 bases). The V and J ends lost 0 bases and 2 bases respectively, with 6 bases between them. The germline V gene encodes CDR1 SGDLS and CDR2 YYNGEE. The CDR3 has 13 amino acids. This CDR3 is CASSVEGAYEQYF. The CDR3 DNA sequence: TGTGCCAGCAGCGTAGAAGGGGCCTACGAGCAGTACTTC.

The rearrangement links TRBV9 to TRBJ1-3; D ambiguous. The CDR3 consists of 10 residues. V was clipped by 6 bases and J by 9 bases, with 7 bases between them. The germline V gene encodes CDR1 SGDLS and CDR2 YYNGEE. This CDR3 reads CASTRSTIYF. The CDR3 bases are TGTGCCAGCACTCGTAGCACCATATATTTT.

This clone has just one count. The V call is TRBV11-2, the J call TRBJ2-7, with TRBD1 matching 7 bases. Germline V gene lookup returns CDR1 SGHAT and CDR2 FQNNGV. The CDR3 spans 19 residues. V lost 5 bases, J lost 6 bases, and 25 bases stayed unmatched. CDR3 protein: CASSQHHPDRDRVSTEQYF. In nucleotides, the CDR3 is TGTGCCAGCAGCCAACACCATCCCGACAGGGACCGGGTCTCTACCGAGCAGTACTTC.

This clone was detected only a few times. The rearrangement links TRBV7-3 to TRBJ2-5, with D perhaps matching TRBD2 (5 bases). CDR3 length: 16 residues. The V end was cut by 6 bases, the J end by 6 bases, with 23 bases between. CDR1 is SGHTA, CDR2 FQGTGA, per germline. Here the CDR3 reads CASSTGFQGVGKTQYF. CDR3 coding DNA: TGTGCCAGCAGTACGGGATTCCAAGGCGTTGGGAAGACCCAGTACTTC.

This clone was observed a single time. V usage is TRBV9 and J usage is TRBJ1-3; D is undetermined. Germline V gives CDR1 SGDLS, CDR2 YYNGEE. V gave up 3 bases and J gave up 7 bases, with 11 bases separating them. The CDR3 sequence is 13 residues long. CDR3 protein: CASSDTGMNTIYF. CDR3 DNA sequence: TGTGCCAGCAGCGACACGGGGATGAACACCATATATTTT.

The J gene is TRBJ1-5, the V gene TRBV21-1; the table's D call TRBD1 went unverified against the DNA. TRBV21-1 is marked as a pseudogene. The CDR3 is made up of 19 amino acids. The DNA of the CDR3 is TGTGCCACCGAAAAGGGATGGGGACAGGTCAGTTGTTACCCTTGGTCCCAGCATTTT. Its protein product is CATEKGWGQVSCYPWSQHF.

This clone has a handful of counts. The genes are TRBV4-1 and TRBJ2-5; D call uncertain. V shed 0 bases and J shed 2 bases, with 13 bases lying between them. The CDR3 consists of 16 residues. In germline, CDR1 is MGHRA, CDR2 YSYEKL. The CDR3 sequence is CASSQEGLGIQETQYF. The CDR3 bases are TGCGCCAGCAGCCAAGAAGGTTTGGGGATACAAGAGACCCAGTACTTC.

The chain is built from TRBV9 and TRBJ2-2, with a possible D match to TRBD2 (6 bases). The V and J ends lost 3 bases and 1 base respectively, with 13 bases between them. The germline V gene has CDR1 SGDLS and CDR2 YYNGEE. The CDR3 runs 16 residues. The CDR3 sequence is CASSDNSGRNTGELFF. The CDR3 DNA follows: TGTGCCAGCAGCGATAATAGCGGAAGGAACACCGGGGAGCTGTTTTTT.